These T cell receptor beta chains were read from a single sample in a study of T cells in Graves' hyperthyroidism and ophthalmopathy. TCRdb re-called the multiplex PCR reads through MiXCR, storing one row per CDR3 protein. The sample shows some 440,000 distinct CDR3 sequences, less than 20% of them seen only once. The sample comprised blood. These TCRs come from a woman aged 18-35 years with Graves' hyperthyroidism. Each CDR3 is given with its conserved first and last residue. D genes are given only for firm matches. Some rows have no size entry. The others give once, few or many, or a class for an expanded clone.

CDR3	DNA	length	D	J	V	size
CASCGQDIAQMAQYF	TGCGCCAGCTGCGGGCAGGATATTGCACAGATGGCGCAGTATTTT	15	-	TRBJ2-3	TRBV10-2	-
CSAASLGNQPQHF	TGCAGTGCTGCAAGCTTGGGGAATCAGCCCCAGCATTTT	13	-	TRBJ1-5	TRBV20-1	once
CASSYSSGITEAFF	TGTGCCAGCAGTTACTCTTCAGGGATCACTGAAGCTTTCTTT	14	-	TRBJ1-1	TRBV6-2/TRBV6-3	many
CASSLVGDREGYNSPLHF	TGTGCCAGCAGCTTAGTGGGGGACAGGGAAGGGTATAATTCACCCCTCCACTTT	18	TRBD1	TRBJ1-6	TRBV7-9	-
CASSNRQGLYNEQFF	TGTGCCAGCAGCAACCGGCAGGGGCTTTACAATGAGCAGTTCTTC	15	-	TRBJ2-1	TRBV7-9	few
CASSEGQGEGSPLHF	TGTGCCAGCAGCGAAGGACAGGGCGAAGGTTCACCCCTCCACTTT	15	TRBD1	TRBJ1-6	TRBV5-6	few
CASREVNYGYTF	TGTGCCAGCAGAGAGGTTAACTATGGCTACACCTTC	12	-	TRBJ1-2	TRBV6-1	-
CASRTAADTGELFF	TGTGCCAGCAGGACAGCCGCCGACACCGGGGAGCTGTTTTTT	14	-	TRBJ2-2	TRBV25-1	-
CASSPPIRAVNEQFF	TGTGCCAGCTCACCACCGATCAGGGCGGTCAATGAGCAGTTCTTC	15	-	TRBJ2-1	TRBV18	-
CASSLPTSPGELFF	TGTGCCAGCAGCCTACCGACTAGTCCCGGGGAGCTGTTTTTT	14	-	TRBJ2-2	TRBV11-3	many
CASSSQPSSRLANNEQFF	TGTGCCAGCAGCTCCCAACCCTCTAGCCGACTAGCTAACAATGAGCAGTTCTTC	18	TRBD2	TRBJ2-1	TRBV7-2	many
CASLRVGRVNEKLFF	TGTGCCAGCCTGCGAGTGGGCAGGGTTAATGAAAAACTGTTTTTT	15	-	TRBJ1-4	TRBV2	many
CASSFYRQGPTEAFF	TGCGCCAGCAGCTTTTACCGACAGGGGCCCACTGAAGCTTTCTTT	15	TRBD1	TRBJ1-1	TRBV5-1	-
CASQGGNEQFF	TGTGCCAGCCAAGGGGGCAATGAGCAGTTCTTC	11	-	TRBJ2-1	TRBV19	few
CASSDLLLGHNEQFF	TGTGCCAGCAGTGATCTTCTGTTAGGACACAATGAGCAGTTCTTC	15	-	TRBJ2-1	TRBV6-1	-
CASSGPTSRGARNEQFF	TGTGCCAGCAGTGGACCTACCTCGCGGGGGGCTCGCAATGAGCAGTTCTTC	17	TRBD2	TRBJ2-1	TRBV2	-
CSASGGQGSHGYTF	TGCAGTGCTAGTGGAGGTCAGGGTTCCCATGGCTACACCTTC	14	-	TRBJ1-2	TRBV20-1	-
CASSYSYKDQFSGNTIYF	TGTGCCAGCAGTTACTCCTACAAGGATCAATTCTCTGGAAACACCATATATTTT	18	-	TRBJ1-3	TRBV6-2/TRBV6-3	-
CASTSQGGGVNNEQFF	TGTGCCAGCACCTCCCAGGGCGGGGGGGTCAACAATGAGCAGTTCTTC	16	TRBD2	TRBJ2-1	TRBV2	many
CASSIVVDQPQHF	TGTGCCAGCAGTATCGTAGTAGATCAGCCCCAGCATTTT	13	-	TRBJ1-5	TRBV12-3/TRBV12-4	many
CASGGGQSSGNTIYF	TGTGCCAGCGGGGGGGGACAGAGCTCTGGAAACACCATATATTTT	15	TRBD1	TRBJ1-3	TRBV28	-
CASSLAGVKNNEQFF	TGTGCCAGCAGCCTAGCGGGAGTGAAGAACAATGAGCAGTTCTTC	15	TRBD2	TRBJ2-1	TRBV7-2	many
CASSGLGTYGYTF	TGTGCCAGCAGTGGTTTAGGGACCTATGGCTACACCTTC	13	-	TRBJ1-2	TRBV28	many
CASSPPGNTDTQYF	TGTGCCAGCTCACCACCCGGGAACACAGATACGCAGTATTTT	14	-	TRBJ2-3	TRBV18	many
CSARDAGGAFHNEQFF	TGCAGTGCTAGAGATGCCGGGGGGGCCTTCCACAATGAGCAGTTCTTC	16	TRBD2	TRBJ2-1	TRBV20-1	-
CASSSGGLIMTQYF	TGTGCCAGCAGTTCCGGCGGGCTAATTATGACCCAGTACTTC	14	-	TRBJ2-5	TRBV27	many
CASSFPRWGQLSGANVLTF	TGTGCCAGCAGCTTCCCCAGGTGGGGACAGCTATCTGGGGCCAACGTCCTGACTTTC	19	TRBD1	TRBJ2-6	TRBV7-8	-
CASSLLAQGVYNEQFF	TGTGCCAGCAGCTTACTAGCCCAGGGTGTGTACAATGAGCAGTTCTTC	16	-	TRBJ2-1	TRBV7-8	many
CATSDLTGQGAGEQFF	TGTGCCACCAGTGATTTAACCGGACAGGGGGCAGGTGAGCAGTTCTTC	16	TRBD1	TRBJ2-1	TRBV24-1	few